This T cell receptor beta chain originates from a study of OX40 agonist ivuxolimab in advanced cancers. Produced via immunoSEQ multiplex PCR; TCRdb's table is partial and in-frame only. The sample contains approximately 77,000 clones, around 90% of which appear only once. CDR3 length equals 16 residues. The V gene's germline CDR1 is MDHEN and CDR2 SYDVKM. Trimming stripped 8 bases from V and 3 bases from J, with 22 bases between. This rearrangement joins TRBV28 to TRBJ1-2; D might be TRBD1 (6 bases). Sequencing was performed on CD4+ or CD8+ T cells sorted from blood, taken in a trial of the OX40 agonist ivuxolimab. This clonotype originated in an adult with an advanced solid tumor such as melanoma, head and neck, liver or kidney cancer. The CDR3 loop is CASARQDQHFYYGYTF. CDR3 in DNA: TGTGCCAGCGCCCGACAGGACCAACACTTTTACTATGGCTACACCTTC.